The entry below gives a single TCR beta chain sequence along with its context. This clone was observed once. Its target antigen remains unknown. No base qualities exist here, and no much larger clone lies one base off it. The collaborating institutions used their own protocols to collect whole blood in K2EDTA tubes. For TCRbeta analysis, collaborators shipped samples in one of three forms: frozen whole blood, isolated PBMCs, or DNA extracted from either of those sample types. These data originate in a study of blood T cell repertoires in COVID-19 (dated by TCRdb to 2018 to 2021). With regard to the full study: Collaborator samples came from the United States, Italy and Spain and covered acute and convalescent phases of COVID-19. Sample metadata almost always included a de-identified subject ID, COVID-19 status, age in years and sex. The prospective study material was composed of cDNA or gDNA derived from T cells, B-cell-depleted T cells, or PBMCs. A freely available public database, intended as a resource for researchers studying the immune response to SARS-CoV-2, is where the repertoires were released. The samples were drawn from the first 160 participants of the ongoing ImmuneRACE study and from 1,254 subjects provided by 6 global collaborators. Where available, HLA class I and class II types were obtained from metadata supplied by the sample provider rather than from assay-based typing. The dataset comprised deeply sampled blood TCRbeta repertoires from subjects exposed to, actively infected with, or recovered from COVID-19.

Findings and caveats that apply to the study as a whole: The amount of clinical and demographic metadata varied by source and participant and was provided uncurated.

V is reduced by 10 bases and J by 4 bases, leaving a spacing of 7 bases between them. The CDR3 runs 11 residues from the cysteine to the phenylalanine. The CDR3 DNA has 33 bases and is translated from base 1. CDR1 and CDR2 are drawn from the germline V gene: ENHRY, SYGVKD. The immunoSEQ Assay, a bias-controlled multiplex PCR, was used to amplify TCRbeta CDR3 regions from genomic DNA. The source study handled its data this way. The number of nucleated cells in each sample was estimated from the amplification of reference gene primers within the assay. To quantify the absolute abundance of each unique TCRbeta CDR3 rearrangement, sequence reads were collapsed and filtered. For each sample, productive Simpson clonality was calculated as the square root of Simpson's diversity index over productive rearrangements. TCRdb took this table from immuneACCESS and kept in-frame rearrangements with V and J called. Such tables lack part of the clones; where checked against another copy, unresolved V genes explain under half of the gap, and the rest is unexplained. V, J and clone size are those of that table, while D and trimming were read from the DNA. Within this sample are 150,000 to 200,000 clones, with about 89% of them counted one time only. The top ten clones comprise 5.5% to 7.5% of the sample.

This chain is built from TRBV10-3 and TRBJ2-2, and perhaps TRBD1 as D gene, on 5 matching bases. This TCR was recovered from a man aged 35-49 years with acute or convalescent COVID-19. The sequenced sample consisted of peripheral blood. The DNA is as follows: TGTGCCACCCAGGGCACCGGGGAGCTGTTTTTT. Its protein product is CATQGTGELFF.